This T cell receptor (beta chain) was obtained from a study of shared clonotypes between healthy human individuals (dated by TCRdb to about 2020). Regarding the research as a whole: The cohort comprised a couple of women and a few men aged 18 to 49 years. For each donor, CD4 naive and CD4 memory were each given three plates, CD8 naive was given two plates, and CD8 memory was given one plate. To estimate repertoire size and how much clonotype sharing occurs between individuals, the study deeply sequenced the blood TCR repertoires of 4 to 6 healthy adults. To increase sequencing depth and limit assay-specific biases, TCR repertoire library preparation and sequencing were carried out by different laboratories using diverse techniques. Each donor's leukapheresis produced roughly between roughly 0.85 and 10 billion PBMCs. Study-wide findings and limitations: Pairwise subsampling led to the expectation that sequencing depth would affect the degree of clonotype sharing among donors. Sampling was limited to blood, and TCR repertoires in tissue likely differ from TCR repertoires in blood. Because the study included only a small number of donors, the genetic and exposure-history diversity represented was limited. Clonotypes shared by all four sorted-subset donors showed higher generation probabilities than non-shared clonotypes. Incomplete sequencing was indicated by rarefaction of sorted-subset datasets, despite the large sequencing depth. Sharing across a few donors was observed for about 5% of naive CD4, under 4% of naive CD8, 2% to 2.5% of memory CD4, and around 0.44% of memory CD8 clonotypes. Naive subsets generally had larger estimated clonotype richness than memory subsets.

CD8 naive samples consisted of CD45RO-negative cells that were positively selected for CCR7, yielding a CD45RA+CCR7+ population without TemRA cells. Donors were healthy HIV-negative adults with no recently reported acute infections or vaccinations. All donors were Caucasian adults living in Nashville, Tennessee, USA. Blood was obtained by leukapheresis, after which PBMCs were separated by Ficoll-Histopaque density gradient centrifugation and cryopreserved in liquid nitrogen vapor phase. Analytical flow cytometry was used to check the purity and quantity of every magnetically sorted T cell population. From each sorted fraction, genomic DNA was isolated and quantified by UV absorbance on a Nanodrop 2000c. The CDR1 and CDR2 encoded by the germline V gene are SQVTM and ANQGSEA. The CDR3 numbers 14 residues from cysteine through phenylalanine. The CDR3 DNA has 42 bases and is translated from base 1. Of note for this clone: Its antigen is currently not known. Germline is not matched at one junction end, which may reflect a read error.

Using the deep immunoSEQ assay, multiplex PCR amplified TCR CDR3 regions from genomic DNA. Extracted genomic DNA from each cell subset was spread evenly across all wells of several immunoSEQ 96-well plates, with each plate serving as a replicate. For sorted subsets, around 0.2 ug genomic DNA, equal to tens of thousands of T cell genomes, was loaded into each replicate PCR. Purified libraries were measured with a Qubit 3.0 fluorometer, size-checked on a Bioanalyzer 2100, and measured again with the KAPA Library Quantification kit. Each immunoSEQ 96-well plate was sequenced on its own single-read 150-cycle Illumina NextSeq 550 flow cell. In the authors' own workflow: Because the immunoSEQ output included only junctional sequences and no quality scores, the filtering could not be the same as the filtering used for full-length reads. To assign V/J genes and CDR3, sequences were annotated against IMGT germline references using PyIR, a Python wrapper for IgBLAST v1.9. Any read was removed if the V/J assignment was weak (E-value above 1e-6), the CDR3 was missing, or the read contained stop codons, out-of-frame junctions, or ambiguous translated residues. V3J clonotypes were defined as sequences sharing an identical inferred V gene, J gene, and CDR3 amino acid sequence. Percentage overlap between repertoires was computed as shared unique clonotypes divided by the size of the smaller repertoire. Repertoire richness was assessed with RTK rarefaction, the Chao1 estimator, and Recon v2.1 estimates of unobserved clonotypes. For all TCRbeta clonotypes obtained by the gDNA method from a handful of donors, generation probabilities were computed with OLGA. The clones in this table, taken by TCRdb from immuneACCESS, are in-frame only. Not every clone is retained; where verified, under half of the shortfall comes from an unresolved V gene, and the cause of the rest is unknown. V, J and clone size are those of that table, while D and trimming were read from the DNA. Present in this sample are around 2,000,000 clones, roughly 94% of which were seen just once. Roughly 1% of the sample comes from the top ten.

The TCR comes from a man younger than 35 in good health. This chain is built from TRBV29-1 and TRBJ2-1; TRBD2 aligns with 9 central bases. Sequencing was performed on naive CD8+ T cells sorted from blood. Interpreted using the paper, the cell subset or site label stands for: CD45RA+CCR7+. The CDR3 is CSFESGLARHEQFF. The base sequence is TGCAGCTTTGAATCGGGACTAGCAAGACATGAGCAGTTCTTC.